Shown below are 21 T cell receptor beta chains from a single sample sequenced in a study of blood T cells in healthy people across ages. A J-beta primer mix and a sample-barcoded 5' primer were used in a second PCR of about 7 to 12 cycles. MiXCR was run by TCRdb on the 5' RACE reads, yielding one entry per CDR3 protein. The sample has just over 1 million distinct CDR3 sequences; 35% to 55% are singletons. Sequencing input: blood. These receptors were collected from a woman aged 60 to 75 in good health.

This clonotype was observed a handful of times. The rearrangement joins TRBV6-1 to TRBJ2-5, with D perhaps matching TRBD1 (6 bases). The J call may be in error: the DNA end matches TRBJ2-7 better. Looked up from germline, CDR1 is MNHNS and CDR2 is SASEGT. The length of the CDR3 is 13 residues. The CDR3 reads CASDRWPTLEQYF. In DNA form, the CDR3 reads TGTGCCAGCGACAGGTGGCCCACACTCGAGCAGTACTTC.

This clonotype came up a few times. A much larger clone is a single base away; this may be a read error. The chain employs TRBV15 and TRBJ2-3; 8 bases are a match to TRBD2. Germline V gene data show CDR1 as LNHNV and CDR2 as YYDKDF (reference sequence). CDR3 size: 16 residues. The CDR3 DNA reads TGTGCCGCCAGCAGGAGCGGGAGTGAGGACGCAGATACGCAGTATTTT. It translates to CAASRSGSEDADTQYF.

This clonotype has more than one count but fewer than ten. The chain recombines TRBV5-1 with TRBJ2-1, with 12 bases aligning to TRBD2. The CDR3 extends over 16 amino acids. The V gene end was trimmed by 4 bases and the J gene end by 5 bases; junction bases not matched to a gene: 7. Germline lookup yields CDR1 SGHRS and CDR2 YFSETQ. The CDR3 loop reads CASSLGLAGHDNEQFF. The CDR3 DNA is TGCGCCAGCAGCCTCGGACTAGCGGGACACGACAATGAGCAGTTCTTC. The whole variable domain, filled in from reference TRBV5-1 and TRBJ2-1, reads KAGVTQTPRYLIKTRGQQVTLSCSPISGHRSVSWYQQTPGQGLQFLFEYFSETQRNKGNFPGRFSGRQFSNSRSEMNVSTLELGDSALYLCASSLGLAGHDNEQFFGPGTRLTVL.

This clonotype has only one observation. The chain combines TRBV20-1 with TRBJ2-5; D not resolved. Germline V lookup: CDR1 DFQATT, CDR2 SNEGSKA (reference sequence). CDR3 length: 13 residues. The germline V and J ends were trimmed by 3 bases and 3 bases, with 11 bases remaining between them. The chain's CDR3 is CSARNVEKETQYF. The DNA of the CDR3 is TGCAGTGCTAGGAACGTCGAGAAAGAGACCCAGTACTTC.

The rearrangement joins TRBV21-1 to TRBJ2-7; the DNA was not used to check the table's D call, TRBD2. TRBV21-1 is labeled a pseudogene. This CDR3 contains 14 residues. This CDR3 is CASSKVVGGDERYF. The CDR3 coding sequence is TGTGCCAGCAGCAAAGTAGTAGGGGGAGACGAGCGGTACTTC.

The V and J genes are TRBV5-1 and TRBJ1-4; no reliable D call. CDR3 size: 14 residues. The V and J ends lost 2 bases and 7 bases respectively, with 12 bases between them. Germline lookup yields CDR1 SGHRS and CDR2 YFSETQ. CDR3 in amino acids: CASSFGTRGEKLFF. The CDR3 region has the DNA TGCGCCAGCAGCTTTGGCACCCGGGGTGAAAAACTGTTTTTT. Drawing the rest from reference TRBV5-1 and TRBJ1-4, the complete variable domain is KAGVTQTPRYLIKTRGQQVTLSCSPISGHRSVSWYQQTPGQGLQFLFEYFSETQRNKGNFPGRFSGRQFSNSRSEMNVSTLELGDSALYLCASSFGTRGEKLFFGSGTQLSVL.

The chain joins TRBV7-7 to TRBJ2-1, with 12 bases aligning to TRBD2. J was trimmed by 8 bases and V by 6 bases; bases with no gene match: 8. The CDR3 covers 15 residues. CDR1 SSHAT and CDR2 FNYEAQ come from the germline V gene (reference sequence). The CDR3 loop reads CASSLLTSGSDEQFF. DNA for the CDR3: TGTGCCAGCAGTTTATTGACTAGCGGGAGTGATGAGCAGTTCTTC. Using reference TRBV7-7 and TRBJ2-1 for the parts outside the CDR3, the full variable domain is GAGVSQSPRYKVTKRGQDVTLRCDPISSHATLYWYQQALGQGPEFLTYFNYEAQPDKSGLPSDRFSAERPEGSISTLTIQRTEQRDSAMYRCASSLLTSGSDEQFFGPGTRLTVL.

The chain uses TRBV5-1 and TRBJ2-3; 10 bases line up with TRBD2. CDR3 size: 15 residues. Germline loops: CDR1 SGHRS, CDR2 YFSETQ. The ends lost 1 base at V and 6 bases at J; junction bases unmatched: 5. The CDR3 bases are TGCGCCAGCAGCTTGTACCTAGCGGGAGACGATACGCAGTATTTT. It translates to CASSLYLAGDDTQYF. Filled out from reference TRBV5-1 and TRBJ2-3, the complete variable domain reads KAGVTQTPRYLIKTRGQQVTLSCSPISGHRSVSWYQQTPGQGLQFLFEYFSETQRNKGNFPGRFSGRQFSNSRSEMNVSTLELGDSALYLCASSLYLAGDDTQYFGPGTRLTVL.

This chain joins TRBV20-1 and TRBJ2-7; D gene unclear. The V gene's germline CDR1 is DFQATT and CDR2 SNEGSKA (reference sequence). This CDR3 contains 14 residues. Trimming cost V 6 bases and J 0 bases, with 15 bases left between them. The DNA for the CDR3 is TGCAGTGCCCTTCGACGAGCTCTCTCCTACGAGCAGTACTTC. Protein: CSALRRALSYEQYF.

J is TRBJ2-1 and V is TRBV10-3; D gene ambiguous. Germline V CDR1 and CDR2: ENHRY, SYGVKD. The V gene lost 0 bases and the J gene lost 7 bases, with 16 bases spanning the gap. The CDR3 runs 16 residues. Here the CDR3 DNA reads TGTGCCATCAGTGAGTCGATTGGGCTGTCCGGGAATGAGCAGTTCTTC. Translated: CAISESIGLSGNEQFF.

The rearrangement uses TRBV12-3 or TRBV12-4 and TRBJ2-3; the match to TRBD2 covers 7 bases. This CDR3 region has 18 residues. V was pared by 6 bases and J by 4 bases, with 19 bases of the junction left unmatched. CDR3 region: CASRPGAGDVFSADTQYF. CDR3 bases: TGTGCCAGCAGACCTGGGGCGGGAGATGTATTCAGCGCAGATACGCAGTATTTT.

The table lists this clonotype with a few counts. This sequence joins TRBV6-2 or TRBV6-3 and TRBJ2-1, with TRBD2 identical over 15 bases. CDR1 MNHEY and CDR2 SVGEGT come from the germline V gene. V shed 4 bases, J shed 8 bases, and the junction held 6 bases outside the gene matches. The CDR3 consists of 16 residues. CDR3 sequence reads: CASSSRTSGRDHEQFF. CDR3 coding DNA: TGTGCCAGCAGTTCCCGGACTAGCGGGAGGGACCATGAGCAGTTCTTC.

This clonotype was seen a few times. This chain joins TRBV28 and TRBJ2-5, with D tentatively TRBD2 (6 bases). The CDR3 is 16 residues long. CDR1 is MDHEN and CDR2 is SYDVKM in the germline V gene. The V gene lost 5 bases and the J gene lost 3 bases, with 19 bases spanning the gap. The CDR3 DNA is TGTGCCAGCAGTCCCGCCGGGACTGACTCCAAAGAGACCCAGTACTTC. This translates into CASSPAGTDSKETQYF. Full variable domain (remainder filled in from reference TRBV28 and TRBJ2-5): DVKVTQSSRYLVKRTGEKVFLECVQDMDHENMFWYRQDPGLGLRLIYFSYDVKMKEKGDIPEGYSVSREKKERFSLILESASTNQTSMYLCASSPAGTDSKETQYFGPGTRLLVL.

The chain uses TRBV20-1 and TRBJ1-2; D unresolved. V lost 0 bases, J lost 3 bases, and 8 bases lay in between. CDR3 size: 13 residues. The V gene's germline CDR1 is DFQATT and CDR2 SNEGSKA (reference sequence). CDR3 amino acids: CSARDTGYYGYTF. CDR3 in DNA: TGCAGTGCTAGAGATACGGGGTACTATGGCTACACCTTC.

The chain couples TRBV27 to TRBJ1-1; possibly TRBD1 for D (5 bases). This CDR3 has 15 residues. Germline-derived CDR1 and CDR2 are MNHEY and SMNVEV (reference sequence). The V and J ends lost 5 bases and 0 bases respectively, with 13 bases between them. The DNA for the CDR3 is TGTGCCAGCAGTCGAGACAGTAACTTGAACACTGAAGCTTTCTTT. It is translated as CASSRDSNLNTEAFF.

V is TRBV27 and J is TRBJ2-6; D is unresolved. Trimming took off 3 bases at V and 0 bases at J, with 9 bases between the two ends. CDR1 is MNHEY and CDR2 is SMNVEV in the germline V gene (reference sequence). The CDR3 length is 16 residues. CDR3 nucleotides: TGTGCCAGCAGTTTTTTAGGAACCTCTGGGGCCAACGTCCTGACTTTC. Translating gives CASSFLGTSGANVLTF.

This clonotype was detected a few times. The CDR3 sequence is CASSGGAVHRLMDTQYF. The CDR3 nucleotides are TGTGCCAGCAGTGGGGGAGCGGTACATCGATTGATGGATACGCAGTATTTT. The chain joins TRBV25-1 to TRBJ2-3, with D possibly matching TRBD2 (5 bases). V shed 4 bases and J shed 6 bases, with 23 bases lying between them. In germline, CDR1 is MGHDK, CDR2 SYGVNS. The CDR3 consists of 17 residues.

This clonotype was picked up a small number of times. The V and J genes are TRBV12-3 or TRBV12-4 and TRBJ2-1; the D gene is possibly TRBD1 (5 bases). V lost 1 base and J 9 bases, leaving 16 bases between the germline ends. The CDR3 length is 15 residues. In nucleotides, the CDR3 is TGTGCCAGCAGTTTAGGTGTCGGCAGGGCGAGTGAGCAGTTCTTC. Residues: CASSLGVGRASEQFF.

This rearrangement joins TRBV3-1 to TRBJ2-1; a possible D gene is TRBD2 (7 bases). The V gene lost 4 bases and the J gene lost 8 bases, with 18 bases spanning the gap. This CDR3 has 15 amino acids. CDR1 and CDR2 (germline): LGHDT, YNNKEL (reference sequence). The DNA of the CDR3 is TGTGCCAGCAGCCCACGGGGGGCGCGCGGTGATGAGCAGTTCTTC. It translates to CASSPRGARGDEQFF.

This clonotype came up a few times. The V call is TRBV25-1, the J call TRBJ2-7, with 13 bases that match TRBD2. The germline V gene encodes CDR1 MGHDK and CDR2 SYGVNS. CDR3 length: 15 amino acids. Unmatched junction bases numbered 5, after V lost 4 bases and J lost 5 bases. Written as DNA, the CDR3 is TGTGCCAGCAGTGGAGGACTAGCGGGAGAAAACGAGCAGTACTTC. Its protein product is CASSGGLAGENEQYF.

This clonotype was counted only a few times. This rearrangement joins TRBV20-1 to TRBJ2-5, with 9 bases that match TRBD2. The germline CDR1 and CDR2 sequences are DFQATT and SNEGSKA (reference sequence). Unmatched junction bases numbered 11, after V lost 4 bases and J lost 2 bases. The CDR3 has 16 amino acids. The CDR3 coding sequence is TGCAGTGCTACCCCCTTATTGCGGGAGGGTCAAGAGACCCAGTACTTC. It codes for CSATPLLREGQETQYF.